The clone carrying this T cell receptor (beta chain) was seen ten or more times. Its antigen is unidentified. V shed 7 bases, J shed 0 bases, and the junction held 12 bases outside the gene matches. CDR1 MNHEY and CDR2 SVGEGT come from the germline V gene. The CDR3 contains 18 residues. The study recruited healthy Caucasian donors from Russia who were aged about 6 to 90. These data originate in a study of blood T cells in healthy people across ages. General study findings and limits: Aged donors had fewer naive CD4+ cells and lower diversity than long-lived donors. The unknown donor CMV status may have confounded expanded clonotype changes.

Next came a second PCR, run for about 7 to 12 cycles, which used a sample-barcoded 5' primer along with a J-beta primer mix. TCRdb redid the calling of the 5' RACE reads with MiXCR, one entry per CDR3 protein. The sample records around 900,000 distinct CDR3 sequences, around 26% being singletons. This sequence was found in a woman of 80 years or more in good health. This sequence joins TRBV6-2 or TRBV6-3 and TRBJ2-6; 7 bases are a match to TRBD1. Material for sequencing was blood. In DNA, the CDR3 is TGTGCCAGCAAGAAACCCGGGACAGCAAGCTCTGGGGCCAACGTCCTGACTTTC. Its translation: CASKKPGTASSGANVLTF.